This TCR beta chain is drawn from a study of T cell responses to AZD1222 COVID-19 vaccine. General study points: Seropositive status at baseline applied to only five to seven AZD1222 recipients. Researchers took repertoire samples only after the peak T cell response had come.

Turning to this clone: Its cognate antigen is unknown.

The CDR3 length is 15 residues. Germline loops: CDR1 KGHSH, CDR2 LQKENI. V lost 1 base, J lost 5 bases, and 4 bases stayed unmatched. The repertoire was sequenced with immunoSEQ multiplex PCR; TCRdb's copy has only in-frame clones and lacks some. The data contain roughly 110,000 clones, 70% to 90% of them singletons. Specimen: peripheral blood, collected on day 0 of AZD1222 vaccination. This TCR came from an adult in good health. This rearrangement joins TRBV18 to TRBJ2-2; 7 bases agree with TRBD1. The CDR3 DNA reads TGTGCCAGCTCACCACACGAGGGGGCGACCGGGGAGCTGTTTTTT. Amino acid sequence: CASSPHEGATGELFF.